This TCR beta chain was documented in a study of shared clonotypes between healthy human individuals. Every donor was a Caucasian adult from Nashville, Tennessee. Concerning this clone itself: Its specificity is unknown.

V gave up 2 bases and J gave up 4 bases, with 11 bases separating them. This CDR3 spans 14 amino acids. The V gene's germline CDR1 is MNHNS and CDR2 SASEGT. Study findings and constraints: Genetic and exposure-history diversity was limited by the small donor number.

As processed by the authors: Filtering differed, since immunoSEQ gave only junction sequences and no quality scores. Repertoires were generated with immunoSEQ multiplex PCR, while TCRdb's copy carries only in-frame clones and drops some. The V and J calls and clone size were taken over from that table, and D and trimming were inferred from the DNA. This sample yields about 380,000 clones, of which about 97% are seen a single time; more than 0.3% belongs to the top ten. This receptor was taken from a man aged 25 to 40 in good health. The genes are TRBV6-1 and TRBJ1-1; D is unresolved. Sequenced sample: memory CD8+ T cells sorted from blood. Subset defined: CD45RO+ cells pooled with CCR7-negative TemRA cells. The CDR3, as DNA: TGTGCCAGCAGTGAATTCCAAGGGTCCACTGAAGCTTTCTTT. The encoded protein is CASSEFQGSTEAFF.